This T cell receptor (beta chain) was recovered during a study of shared clonotypes between healthy human individuals. Overall study results and limits: Clonotypes that were shared across four donors made up around 5% of naive CD4 clonotypes. Rarefaction showed sorted-subset sequencing was incomplete despite large depth. Non-shared clonotypes had lower generation probabilities than clonotypes shared by all four sorted-subset donors.

Concerning this clone itself: What it recognizes is unknown.

Genomic DNA per cell subset filled all wells of several immunoSEQ plates. Profiling relied on immunoSEQ multiplex PCR, and the TCRdb table lists in-frame clones only, not all of them. The top ten clones hold roughly 1% of a sample with some 2,000,000 clones, about 94% of them seen once. In the naive CD8 group, cells lacked CD45RO and were positively selected for CCR7, so terminally differentiated effector memory CD45RA+ cells were left out. The TCR sequence derives from a man aged 18 to 35 in good health. Sequenced input: naive CD8+ T cells sorted from blood.

This chain's CDR3 is CATSRDREAGDEQYF. DNA for the CDR3: TGTGCCACCAGCAGAGATCGTGAAGCGGGAGACGAGCAGTACTTC. This sequence joins TRBV15 and TRBJ2-7; TRBD2 agrees at 8 bases. Germline lookup yields CDR1 LNHNV and CDR2 YYDKDF (reference sequence). The CDR3 runs 15 residues. Trimming cost V 0 bases and J 5 bases; bases outside gene matches: 6.